This is a list of T cell receptor beta chains from one sample in a study of CD8+CD57+ T cells in acquired aplastic anemia. TCRdb re-derived calls from the reads in MiXCR, one entry per CDR3 protein. The sample includes 200,000 or so distinct CDR3 sequences, under 70% seen only once; the top ten take more than 45%. The sample consisted of sorted CD4+, CD8+, or CD8+CD57+ T cells (not recorded which) from PBMCs. These receptors originate from a human donor with severe aplastic anemia or a healthy control (not recorded which). Each CDR3 is given with its conserved first and last residue. Fields, in order: J gene, clone size, D gene, V gene, CDR3 protein, CDR3 DNA. D genes are given only for firm matches. Clone size is given for some rows only: seen once, a few or many times, or a class if the clone is expanded.

J: TRBJ2-1; size: many; D: -; V: TRBV29-1; CDR3: CSVEEGHRNDEQFF; DNA: TGCAGCGTTGAAGAAGGACACAGGAACGATGAGCAGTTCTTC
J: TRBJ1-2; size: -; D: -; V: TRBV6-2/TRBV6-3; CDR3: CASSYWTVTYGYTF; DNA: TGTGCCAGCAGTTACTGGACAGTTACCTATGGCTACACCTTC
J: TRBJ2-5; size: many; D: TRBD2; V: TRBV7-3; CDR3: CASSLAGGWVETQYF; DNA: TGTGCCAGCAGCTTAGCGGGGGGCTGGGTAGAGACCCAGTACTTC
J: TRBJ2-4; size: -; D: -; V: TRBV10-3; CDR3: CAISEGNRENIQYF; DNA: TGTGCCATCAGTGAAGGGAACAGGGAAAACATTCAGTACTTC
J: TRBJ2-7; size: -; D: -; V: TRBV29-1; CDR3: CSVESDTTYEQYF; DNA: TGCAGCGTTGAAAGCGACACCACCTACGAGCAGTACTTC
J: TRBJ2-1; size: -; D: TRBD2; V: TRBV10-3; CDR3: CAISLLAGGPDSYNEQFF; DNA: TGTGCCATCAGTTTACTAGCGGGGGGTCCCGACAGCTACAATGAGCAGTTCTTC
J: TRBJ2-7; size: -; D: TRBD2; V: TRBV7-6; CDR3: CASTPGAGGPYEQYF; DNA: TGTGCCAGCACCCCAGGGGCGGGGGGCCCGTACGAGCAGTACTTC
J: TRBJ2-7; size: -; D: -; V: TRBV9; CDR3: CASSPTRGWDEQYF; DNA: TGTGCCAGCAGCCCTACTAGGGGGTGGGACGAGCAGTACTTC
J: TRBJ1-1; size: -; D: -; V: TRBV5-5; CDR3: CASSLFSTNTEAFF; DNA: TGTGCCAGCAGCTTGTTCAGTACAAACACTGAAGCTTTCTTT
J: TRBJ1-1; size: -; D: TRBD1; V: TRBV5-1; CDR3: CASSLPMDRENTEAFF; DNA: TGTGCCAGCAGCTTGCCTATGGACAGGGAGAACACTGAAGCTTTCTTT
J: TRBJ1-1; size: -; D: -; V: TRBV24-1; CDR3: CATSDVNTEAFF; DNA: TGTGCCACCAGTGATGTGAACACTGAAGCTTTCTTT
J: TRBJ1-1; size: once; D: -; V: TRBV7-9; CDR3: CASSQEPNTEAFF; DNA: TGTGCCAGCAGCCAAGAGCCAAACACTGAAGCTTTCTTT
J: TRBJ2-7; size: -; D: -; V: TRBV7-2; CDR3: CASSTLTGYEQYF; DNA: TGTGCCAGCAGCACCCTCACAGGTTACGAGCAGTACTTC
J: TRBJ1-1; size: -; D: -; V: TRBV25-1; CDR3: CASRTLGGTEAFF; DNA: TGTGCCAGCCGAACACTCGGAGGCACTGAAGCTTTCTTT
J: TRBJ2-3; size: many; D: TRBD2; V: TRBV6-4; CDR3: CASSDSSGGTDTQYF; DNA: TGTGCCAGCAGTGACTCTAGCGGGGGCACAGATACGCAGTATTTT
J: TRBJ1-1; size: -; D: -; V: TRBV12-3/TRBV12-4; CDR3: CASSLAGTGTEAFF; DNA: TGTGCCAGCAGTCTGGCAGGGACTGGAACTGAAGCTTTCTTT
J: TRBJ2-5; size: -; D: -; V: TRBV5-4; CDR3: CASSLKGSEETQYF; DNA: TGTGCCAGCAGCCTGAAGGGGAGCGAAGAGACCCAGTACTTC
J: TRBJ1-3; size: -; D: TRBD1; V: TRBV9; CDR3: CASSPGQGGGNTIYF; DNA: TGTGCCAGCAGCCCCGGACAGGGGGGTGGAAACACCATATATTTT
J: TRBJ1-5; size: -; D: TRBD1; V: TRBV19; CDR3: CASSTRRTGNGQPQHF; DNA: TGTGCCAGTAGTACCCGCAGGACAGGGAATGGTCAGCCCCAGCATTTT
J: TRBJ2-7; size: -; D: TRBD2; V: TRBV20-1; CDR3: CSARTSGRTYEQYF; DNA: TGCAGTGCTCGTACTAGCGGGAGGACCTACGAGCAGTACTTC
J: TRBJ2-5; size: -; D: TRBD2; V: TRBV7-9; CDR3: CASSLPGLAGGFYQETQYF; DNA: TGTGCCAGCAGCTTACCGGGACTAGCGGGGGGGTTCTACCAAGAGACCCAGTACTTC
J: TRBJ2-2; size: many; D: -; V: TRBV4-3; CDR3: CASSQDLFALDGGSSGELFF; DNA: TGCGCCAGCAGCCAAGATTTGTTTGCGTTGGACGGCGGTAGTTCCGGGGAGCTGTTTTTT
J: TRBJ1-2; size: -; D: TRBD1; V: TRBV10-3; CDR3: CAGSFTGTDYGYTF; DNA: TGTGCCGGCAGCTTTACCGGGACAGATTATGGCTACACCTTC
J: TRBJ2-7; size: few; D: TRBD2; V: TRBV2; CDR3: CASSDRAGGSSEQYF; DNA: TGTGCCAGCAGCGACCGGGCGGGGGGGTCGAGCGAGCAGTACTTC
J: TRBJ2-5; size: -; D: -; V: TRBV20-1; CDR3: CSARLTGRETQYF; DNA: TGCAGTGCTAGATTAACAGGACGGGAGACCCAGTACTTC
J: TRBJ1-2; size: -; D: TRBD1; V: TRBV10-3; CDR3: CAISDRGLDGYTF; DNA: TGTGCCATCAGTGACAGGGGGCTCGATGGCTACACCTTC
J: TRBJ2-3; size: -; D: TRBD2; V: TRBV10-3; CDR3: CASDPRGESTDTQYF; DNA: TGTGCCTCCGACCCCCGGGGGGAAAGCACAGATACGCAGTATTTT
J: TRBJ2-3; size: medium-sized; D: -; V: TRBV2; CDR3: CASPLGGTQYF; DNA: TGTGCCAGCCCTTTAGGGGGGACGCAGTATTTT
J: TRBJ2-1; size: many; D: -; V: TRBV7-6; CDR3: CASSTWTNLYSYNEQFF; DNA: TGTGCCAGCAGCACTTGGACTAACCTTTACTCCTACAATGAGCAGTTCTTC
J: TRBJ2-7; size: -; D: -; V: TRBV20-1; CDR3: CSARDWGGASEQYF; DNA: TGCAGTGCTAGAGATTGGGGGGGGGCCTCCGAGCAGTACTTC
J: TRBJ2-7; size: -; D: -; V: TRBV7-9; CDR3: CASSLSGPKGF; DNA: TGTGCCAGCAGCTTATCCGGGCCTAAGGGCTTC
J: TRBJ1-3; size: -; D: -; V: TRBV10-3; CDR3: CAIGSSGNTIYF; DNA: TGTGCCATCGGGAGCTCTGGAAACACCATATATTTT
J: TRBJ2-1; size: -; D: TRBD2; V: TRBV25-1; CDR3: CASSALLASVVDEQFF; DNA: TGTGCCAGCAGTGCCTTACTAGCGTCAGTTGTGGATGAGCAGTTCTTC
J: TRBJ2-7; size: many; D: -; V: TRBV11-2; CDR3: CASSSRMTGTAYEQYF; DNA: TGTGCCAGCAGCTCTAGGATGACGGGGACGGCCTACGAGCAGTACTTC
J: TRBJ2-7; size: -; D: -; V: TRBV10-3; CDR3: CAISGSTAEVQYF; DNA: TGTGCCATCAGTGGAAGCACAGCTGAAGTGCAGTACTTC
J: TRBJ2-2; size: many; D: TRBD2; V: TRBV4-1; CDR3: CASSQSSGATGELFF; DNA: TGCGCCAGCAGCCAATCTAGCGGGGCCACCGGGGAGCTGTTTTTT
J: TRBJ1-6; size: -; D: -; V: TRBV15; CDR3: CASQSRARGATSPLHF; DNA: TGTGCCTCACAATCCAGGGCTAGGGGGGCAACCTCACCCCTCCACTTT
J: TRBJ1-1; size: -; D: -; V: TRBV12-3/TRBV12-4; CDR3: CASSLEPGPGPEAFF; DNA: TGTGCCAGCAGTTTAGAGCCAGGCCCAGGCCCTGAAGCTTTCTTT
J: TRBJ1-6; size: many; D: -; V: TRBV10-3; CDR3: CAISPTGVDSPLHF; DNA: TGTGCCATCAGCCCGACCGGGGTAGACTCACCCCTCCACTTT
J: TRBJ1-6; size: -; D: -; V: TRBV12-3/TRBV12-4; CDR3: CASSLEDGSNSPLHF; DNA: TGTGCCAGCAGTTTAGAGGACGGGAGCAATTCACCCCTCCACTTT
J: TRBJ2-7; size: -; D: -; V: TRBV29-1; CDR3: CSVVGVDREQYF; DNA: TGCAGCGTTGTCGGGGTCGACCGGGAGCAGTACTTC
J: TRBJ2-2; size: -; D: TRBD1; V: TRBV20-1; CDR3: CSATRTGHTGELFF; DNA: TGCAGTGCTACCCGGACAGGGCACACCGGGGAGCTGTTTTTT
J: TRBJ1-2; size: -; D: -; V: TRBV5-1; CDR3: CASGTGTSYGYTF; DNA: TGCGCCAGCGGCACAGGGACCTCCTATGGCTACACCTTC
J: TRBJ1-4; size: -; D: -; V: TRBV2; CDR3: CASHALSWTAEKLFF; DNA: TGTGCCTCCCACGCGTTGTCGTGGACCGCCGAAAAACTGTTTTTT